The TCR beta chain described here comes from a study of T cells in localized non-small cell lung cancer. Study results and caveats: Longer overall survival was seen with higher T cell density measured in blood. Adjacent lung was found to contain a median approximately 50 of the top 100 tumor clones. The study found T cell clonality highest in uninvolved adjacent lung, above tumor. Because sequencing included only one region (of the tumor), heterogeneity remains possible.

A word on this clone: The antigen remains unidentified.

V lost 2 bases, J lost 6 bases, and 4 bases stayed unmatched. Germline V gene sequence: CDR1 MGHRA, CDR2 YSYEKL. CDR3 length equals 14 residues. Clones were sequenced by immunoSEQ multiplex PCR, and TCRdb holds only the in-frame ones, with some missing. Of 35,000 to 40,000 clones detected, around nine tenths appear once; the ten largest clones hold approximately 7.7%. The TCR originated in an older female donor with stage I lung adenocarcinoma. The rearrangement uses TRBV4-1 and TRBJ1-2, with 9 bases lining up with TRBD1. Sequencing was performed on peripheral blood, taken before any cancer treatment. For the CDR3, the DNA is TGCGCCAGCAGCCAACCATGGGACAGGGATGGCTACACCTTC. As protein: CASSQPWDRDGYTF.